The sequence of this TCR beta chain was determined in a study of CD8+CD57+ T cells in acquired aplastic anemia. At the level of the study: An average of around 3.5 ug of DNA was obtained from sorted CD4+ and CD8+ cells.

General study points: Between the patient and control groups, CD8+ Simpson's diversity did not differ significantly. Both patients and controls carried the same twenty-nine CD8+ CDR3 sequences.

CDR1 and CDR2 (germline): LNHDA, SQIVND (reference sequence). The CDR3 has 14 residues. The V and J ends lost 2 bases and 2 bases respectively, with 6 bases between them. Genomic DNA provided the template from which TCR beta VDJ and CDR3 profiles were obtained. TCRdb redid the calling of the reads with MiXCR, one entry per CDR3 protein. The profile covers approximately 170,000 distinct CDR3 sequences, with roughly half appearing a single time and roughly 3.2% taken by the ten largest. Sequencing involved patients with CD8+CD57+ cell expansion previously shown by flow cytometry. This clonotype was observed many times. Its antigen is as yet unknown.

The sequence came from a human donor with aplastic anemia. The V and J genes are TRBV19 and TRBJ1-4; D remains unclear. The sample consisted of sorted CD4+, CD8+, or CD8+CD57+ T cells (not recorded which) from PBMCs. The CDR3 is CASSISQTNEKLFF. The CDR3, as DNA: TGTGCCAGTAGTATAAGTCAGACTAATGAAAAACTGTTTTTT.